This TCR beta chain is drawn from a study of early T cells in non-severe SARS-CoV-2 infection. This clonotype was picked up many times. This CDR3 is 13 amino acids long. Looked up from germline, CDR1 is SGHTA and CDR2 is FQGTGA. V lost 9 bases, J lost 8 bases, and 17 bases lay in between. Using its own MiXCR run on the 5' RACE reads, TCRdb lists one record per CDR3 protein. The sample lists 20,000 to 30,000 distinct CDR3 sequences, less than 6.5% occurring once. The TCR was taken from an adult who was a healthcare worker with PCR-confirmed SARS-CoV-2 infection or an uninfected control (not recorded which). The sequenced sample consisted of whole blood. V usage is TRBV7-3 and J usage is TRBJ2-1; D ambiguous. The CDR3 loop reads CASASGSGDEQFF. The CDR3 nucleotides are TGTGCCAGTGCCTCGGGTTCCGGCGATGAGCAGTTCTTC.